The present entry profiles one T cell receptor (beta chain) with its context. What it binds is unknown. The same CDR3 can be traced to other DNA sequences in this sample. These data come from a study of CD8+ T cells in alopecia areata. Study-level points and caveats: Normal scalp had lower clonality than lesional scalp, with alopecia totalis/universalis lesions showing this most strongly. Patients showed less clear TCR sequence sharing than mice, possibly partly because of HLA diversity.

RNA extraction was followed by reverse transcription into cDNA, which acted as the sequencing template. Libraries were prepared by immunoSEQ multiplex PCR; TCRdb keeps only in-frame clonotypes and omits some of them. The sample contains 140,000 or so clones, 62% of which appear only once. This CDR3 region has 13 residues. Between the trimmed V and J ends, which lost 4 bases and 4 bases, there was a span of 8 bases. Germline V lookup: CDR1 SNHLY, CDR2 FYNNEI. The rearrangement links TRBV2 to TRBJ2-1; no firm D call. Sequencing was performed on CD8+ T cells sorted from blood. This TCR came from a human donor in good health. CDR3 region: CASSVARYNEQFF. For the CDR3, the DNA is TGTGCCAGCAGTGTCGCGCGGTACAATGAGCAGTTCTTC.